The 24 T cell receptor beta chains below were found in one sample sequenced in a study of CD8+ T cells in alopecia areata. The sequencing template was cDNA reverse transcribed from extracted RNA. Here immunoSEQ multiplex PCR was the method, and the copy in TCRdb shows in-frame clones only, minus some. The table records around 160,000 clones, more than 45% of them present only once. The sample was CD4+ T cells sorted from blood. These receptors all come from a human donor with alopecia areata.

In this sample, this clone turned up a few times. V and J are TRBV27 and TRBJ2-7, with TRBD2 matching 10 bases. V lost 6 bases and J lost 7; bases outside the gene matches: 15. The CDR3 runs 16 residues. Per the germline V gene, CDR1 is MNHEY and CDR2 is SMNVEV (reference sequence). In DNA, the CDR3 is TGTGCCAGCAGCCTTAGCGGGAGGTACCCCCCGGGAGAGCAGTACTTC. The encoded protein is CASSLSGRYPPGEQYF.

The V gene is TRBV2, the J gene TRBJ2-5; a possible D gene is TRBD2 (5 bases). The CDR3 extends over 13 amino acids. With 8 bases removed from V and 3 bases from J, the gap between germline ends came to 13 bases. CDR1 and CDR2 (germline): SNHLY, FYNNEI. CDR3 residues: CASGRAWKETQYF. The CDR3 bases are TGTGCCAGCGGGCGGGCGTGGAAAGAGACCCAGTACTTC.

The chain joins TRBV7-9 to TRBJ1-5; 9 positions agree with TRBD1. The CDR3 has 15 residues. The V gene's germline CDR1 is SEHNR and CDR2 FQNEAQ (reference sequence). V was pared by 5 bases and J by 7 bases, with 9 bases of the junction left unmatched. The CDR3 region is CASSPLGQGGQPQHF. The CDR3 DNA follows: TGTGCCAGCAGCCCACTGGGACAGGGAGGCCAGCCCCAGCATTTT.

The chain is built from TRBV16 and TRBJ1-2, with a weak D call TRBD1 (6 bases). The V end was cut by 4 bases, the J end by 2 bases, with 8 bases between. The CDR3 runs to 13 residues. Germline CDR1 KGHSY, CDR2 FQNENV. CDR3 in amino acids: CASSPGGNYGYTF. CDR3 DNA sequence: TGTGCCAGCAGCCCCGGGGGCAACTATGGCTACACCTTC.

The chain employs TRBV27 and TRBJ1-5, with D perhaps matching TRBD1 (5 bases). The CDR3 sequence is 11 residues long. Per germline, CDR1 MNHEY and CDR2 SMNVEV (reference sequence). Here the CDR3 DNA reads TGTGCAACAGGTAGCAATCAGCCCCAGCATTTT. Amino acids: CATGSNQPQHF.

The chain couples TRBV9 to TRBJ2-1, with 15 bases that match TRBD2. V gave up 0 bases and J gave up 1 base; unmatched junction bases: 8. Germline CDR1 is SGDLS and CDR2 is YYNGEE. This CDR3 has 20 amino acids. The CDR3 reads CASSVGVGLAGGPSYNEQFF. DNA for the CDR3: TGTGCCAGCAGCGTAGGGGTGGGACTAGCGGGAGGCCCGTCCTACAATGAGCAGTTCTTC.

CDR3 DNA: TGTGCCAGCAGCTTGATCCCCTACGAGCAGTACTTC. Its protein is CASSLIPYEQYF. This chain joins TRBV5-6 and TRBJ2-7; no definite D call. Trimming took 1 base from V and 2 from J, leaving 4 bases between them. Germline V gene sequence: CDR1 SGHDT, CDR2 YYEEEE. The CDR3 totals 12 residues.

The V and J genes are TRBV7-3 and TRBJ2-2, with a possible D match to TRBD1 (6 bases). Looked up from germline, CDR1 is SGHTA and CDR2 is FQGTGA. CDR3 length equals 15 residues. Trimming took off 3 bases at V and 4 bases at J, with 12 bases between the two ends. In DNA form, the CDR3 reads TGTGCCAGCAGCTTCTCTCCAGGGGCCACCGGGGAGCTGTTTTTT. Translated, it gives CASSFSPGATGELFF.

This clone was recorded once. V usage is TRBV7-9 and J usage is TRBJ2-1; 10 bases fit TRBD2. The CDR3 spans 15 residues. J was trimmed by 7 bases and V by 5 bases; bases with no gene match: 8. From germline, CDR1 is SEHNR and CDR2 FQNEAQ (reference sequence). CDR3 region: CASSRQRGGLNEQFF. Here the CDR3 DNA reads TGTGCCAGCAGCAGGCAGCGGGGGGGTCTTAATGAGCAGTTCTTC.

Of note for this clone: The junction departs from the called germline gene at one end, perhaps through a read error. Within the sample, other DNA sequences also encode this same CDR3. The V call is TRBV29-1, the J call TRBJ1-1, with 11 bases lining up with TRBD1. Germline V gene data show CDR1 as SQVTM and CDR2 as ANQGSEA. This CDR3 is 17 amino acids long. The CDR3 region is CSVRIPRRDRGATEAFF. The CDR3 region has the DNA TGCAGCGTGCGCATTCCACGGAGGGACAGGGGGGCGACTGAAGCCTTCTTT.

The chain recombines TRBV27 with TRBJ2-5, with TRBD1 identical over 11 bases. This CDR3 region has 13 residues. With 10 bases clipped from V and 5 bases from J, the junction kept 6 bases outside the gene matches. Germline V gene data show CDR1 as MNHEY and CDR2 as SMNVEV (reference sequence). CDR3 in DNA: TGTGCCACCGGGACAGGGGGGCGGGAGACCCAGTACTTC. It encodes CATGTGGRETQYF.

The chain is built from TRBV29-1 and TRBJ2-3, with D tentatively TRBD1 or TRBD2 (5 bases each). Germline CDR1 is SQVTM and CDR2 is ANQGSEA. V lost 2 bases, J lost 6 bases, and 18 bases lay in between. The CDR3 runs to 15 residues. CDR3 region: CSVEPSSSGGDTQYF. DNA of the CDR3: TGCAGCGTTGAACCTAGCTCCAGTGGGGGTGATACGCAGTATTTT.

This clone appeared a few times. The chain carries TRBV5-1 and TRBJ2-1; TRBD2 agrees at 10 bases. The germline CDR1 and CDR2 sequences are SGHRS and YFSETQ. V shed 0 bases, J shed 7 bases, and the junction held 7 bases outside the gene matches. The CDR3 consists of 16 residues. The CDR3 loop is CASSLGSLAGVNEQFF. CDR3 DNA: TGCGCCAGCAGCTTGGGATCTCTAGCGGGAGTGAATGAGCAGTTCTTC.

This clone was recorded a few times. This sequence joins TRBV28 and TRBJ2-4; D is unresolved. This CDR3 has 14 amino acids. CDR1 is MDHEN, CDR2 SYDVKM, per germline. V was shortened by 3 bases and J by 1 base, with 7 bases between the two germline ends. Written as DNA, the CDR3 is TGTGCCAGCAGTTTTTCGGGTGCCAAAAACATTCAGTACTTC. This codes for CASSFSGAKNIQYF.

The sample holds a few counts of this clone. This sequence joins TRBV28 and TRBJ2-1; D possibly matches TRBD1 or TRBD2 (5 bases each). The V end lost 11 bases, the J end lost 8 bases, and 16 bases lay between the germline ends. The CDR3 length is 12 residues. Germline loops: CDR1 MDHEN, CDR2 SYDVKM. CDR3 protein: CAHQRGWDEQFF. CDR3 coding DNA: TGTGCCCACCAGAGGGGTTGGGATGAGCAGTTCTTC.

V usage is TRBV18 and J usage is TRBJ2-7; 9 bases align to TRBD1. CDR1 and CDR2 (germline): KGHSH, LQKENI. The CDR3 sequence is 14 residues long. The ends lost 0 bases at V and 5 bases at J; junction bases unmatched: 2. CDR3 region: CASSPPGDRDEQYF. CDR3 in DNA: TGTGCCAGCTCACCACCGGGGGACAGGGACGAGCAGTACTTC.

This clone has just a few counts. At one end, the junction sequence differs from germline, possibly due to a read error. V usage is TRBV7-7 and J usage is TRBJ2-1; D remains ambiguous. CDR1 is SSHAT and CDR2 is FNYEAQ in the germline V gene (reference sequence). The CDR3 consists of 13 residues. In DNA, the CDR3 is TGTGCTAGCAGCCCCGGCCCGGGCGGTGAGCAGTTCTTC. Translated, it gives CASSPGPGGEQFF.

V and J are TRBV27 and TRBJ2-7, with 10 bases lining up with TRBD2. The length of the CDR3 is 14 residues. Germline V gene lookup returns CDR1 MNHEY and CDR2 SMNVEV (reference sequence). V gave up 5 bases and J gave up 5 bases; unmatched junction bases: 6. The CDR3, as DNA: TGTGCCAGCAGTCGAGCGGGAGGGATCCACGAGCAGTACTTC. The encoded protein is CASSRAGGIHEQYF.

V and J are TRBV4-2 and TRBJ2-7, with 10 bases matching TRBD1. V trimming: 4 bases; J trimming: 5 bases; junction bases outside the gene matches: 11. The CDR3 runs 16 residues. Germline-derived CDR1 and CDR2 are LGHNA and YNFKEQ. CDR3 amino acids: CASSRRLRDRGDEQYF. The CDR3 region has the DNA TGTGCCAGCAGCCGACGACTCCGGGACAGGGGCGACGAGCAGTACTTC.

The chain joins TRBV4-1 to TRBJ2-7, with 9 bases lining up with TRBD1. Germline CDR1 reads MGHRA; CDR2 reads YSYEKL. The CDR3 spans 13 residues. Unmatched junction bases numbered 0, after V lost 1 base and J lost 5 bases. CDR3 protein: CASSQGDRDEQYF. The CDR3 bases are TGCGCCAGCAGCCAAGGGGACAGGGACGAGCAGTACTTC.

The chain joins TRBV18 to TRBJ2-3; D not certain. Trimming took off 6 bases at V and 4 bases at J, with 11 bases between the two ends. There are 13 residues in the CDR3. Germline CDR1 is KGHSH and CDR2 is LQKENI. The CDR3 nucleotides are TGTGCCAGCTCTTTGGGTACGGCAGATACGCAGTATTTT. Its protein is CASSLGTADTQYF. Using reference TRBV18 and TRBJ2-3 for the parts outside the CDR3, the full variable domain is NAGVMQNPRHLVRRRGQEARLRCSPMKGHSHVYWYRQLPEEGLKFMVYLQKENIIDESGMPKERFSAEFPKEGPSILRIQQVVRGDSAAYFCASSLGTADTQYFGPGTRLTVL.

This clone was seen a handful of times. Other nucleotide sequences in the sample specify the same CDR3. The genes are TRBV30 and TRBJ2-1; 8 positions match TRBD1. Per the germline V gene, CDR1 is GTSNPN and CDR2 is SVGIG (reference sequence). V dropped 1 base and J dropped 4; count of bases not matched to a gene: 18. CDR3 length equals 19 residues. The DNA of the CDR3 is TGTGCCTGGAGTGGATTTGCTTTACTGGGACAGGCTCCGTACAATGAGCAGTTCTTC. Protein product: CAWSGFALLGQAPYNEQFF.

This chain connects TRBV6-5 to TRBJ1-2, with 8 bases aligning to TRBD1. Germline lookup yields CDR1 MNHEY and CDR2 SVGAGI. This CDR3 contains 13 residues. The V and J ends lost 7 bases and 4 bases, in that order; junction bases with no gene match: 5. The CDR3 region has the DNA TGTGCCAGCACCAAGACAGGGGTCTATGGCTACACCTTC. It translates to CASTKTGVYGYTF.

The CDR3 sequence is CASSLFGPSEQYF. CDR3 DNA: TGTGCCAGCAGTTTATTCGGACCGTCCGAGCAGTACTTC. The chain couples TRBV28 to TRBJ2-7; no definite D call. V gave up 1 base and J gave up 6 bases, with 10 bases separating them. CDR3 size: 13 residues. Germline assignment: CDR1 MDHEN and CDR2 SYDVKM.